These 15 T cell receptor beta chains originate from one sample sequenced in a study of cytomegalovirus exposure and HLA in healthy donors. The study ran its PCR with 60 Vbeta and 13 Jbeta primers. The assay was immunoSEQ multiplex PCR, and TCRdb's table has in-frame clones only and misses some. The table records under 150,000 clones, approximately 80% of them present only once. Material for sequencing was PBMCs. The receptors stem from a woman aged 18 to 35 in good health and CMV-seronegative.

CDR3 DNA sequence: TGTGCCACCAGCAGAGGAACCCAGGGGGCGGGCGAAAAACTGTTTTTT. It translates to CATSRGTQGAGEKLFF. The chain is built from TRBV15 and TRBJ1-4; 8 bases agree with TRBD1. V gave up 1 base and J gave up 8 bases; unmatched junction bases: 9. The CDR3 runs 16 residues. CDR1 is LNHNV and CDR2 is YYDKDF in the germline V gene (reference sequence).

The V gene is TRBV30, the J gene TRBJ2-5; the match to TRBD2 covers 7 bases. After removal of 3 bases from V and 5 bases from J, the junction contained 21 bases not matched to a gene. This CDR3 is 18 amino acids long. Germline V gene lookup returns CDR1 GTSNPN and CDR2 SVGIG (reference sequence). CDR3 in amino acids: CAWRFGLFGGGNGETQYF. In nucleotides, the CDR3 is TGTGCCTGGAGATTCGGGTTGTTTGGCGGGGGTAATGGGGAGACCCAGTACTTC.

The J gene is TRBJ1-3, the V gene TRBV7-9; 9 bases line up with TRBD1. The CDR3 runs 18 residues. V was pared by 1 base and J by 5 bases, with 12 bases of the junction left unmatched. Looked up from germline, CDR1 is SEHNR and CDR2 is FQNEAQ (reference sequence). The CDR3 reads CASSLGEEQGALRNTIYF. Here the CDR3 DNA reads TGTGCCAGCAGCTTAGGGGAAGAACAGGGGGCGCTTAGAAACACCATATATTTT. The variable domain in full, completed from reference TRBV7-9 and TRBJ1-3, reads DTGVSQNPRHKITKRGQNVTFRCDPISEHNRLYWYRQTLGQGPEFLTYFQNEAQLEKSRLLSDRFSAERPKGSFSTLEIQRTEQGDSAMYLCASSLGEEQGALRNTIYFGEGSWLTVV.

This sequence joins TRBV5-1 and TRBJ2-7; D is uncertain. The germline V gene encodes CDR1 SGHRS and CDR2 YFSETQ. The V and J ends lost 4 bases and 3 bases respectively, with 11 bases between them. This CDR3 region has 13 residues. The CDR3 protein is CASSQAANYEQYF. CDR3 coding DNA: TGCGCCAGCAGCCAAGCTGCTAACTACGAGCAGTACTTC.

V is TRBV5-6 and J is TRBJ2-7, with 11 bases identical to TRBD1. In germline, CDR1 is SGHDT, CDR2 YYEEEE. The CDR3 consists of 14 residues. The junction had 3 bases not matched to a gene; V was cut back by 4 bases and J by 3 bases. DNA of the CDR3: TGTGCCAGCAGCAGGGGGACAGGGGGCTACGAGCAGTACGTC. It yields the protein CASSRGTGGYEQYV.

The gene calls are TRBV25-1 and TRBJ1-2; the D gene is possibly TRBD1 (6 bases). This CDR3 is built from 17 residues. The germline V and J ends were trimmed by 4 bases and 0 bases, with 18 bases remaining between them. Per the germline V gene, CDR1 is MGHDK and CDR2 is SYGVNS. As DNA, the CDR3 is TGTGCCAGCAGTGGCCCCCCCCGGGACACAGCTAACTATGGCTACACCTTC. This encodes CASSGPPRDTANYGYTF.

The CDR3 coding sequence is TGTGCCAGTAGCCGGGACAGGGGGCTCGGTCAGCCCCAGCATTTT. This translates into CASSRDRGLGQPQHF. The gene calls are TRBV19 and TRBJ1-5, with TRBD1 matching 12 bases. The CDR3 extends over 15 amino acids. Per the germline V gene, CDR1 is LNHDA and CDR2 is SQIVND (reference sequence). V shed 6 bases, J shed 6 bases, and the junction held 6 bases outside the gene matches. The full variable domain, completed using reference TRBV19 and TRBJ1-5, is DGGITQSPKYLFRKEGQNVTLSCEQNLNHDAMYWYRQDPGQGLRLIYYSQIVNDFQKGDIAEGYSVSREKKESFPLTVTSAQKNPTAFYLCASSRDRGLGQPQHFGDGTRLSIL.

The rearrangement links TRBV28 to TRBJ1-1; weak D call: TRBD1 (6 bases). Germline V gene lookup returns CDR1 MDHEN and CDR2 SYDVKM. The CDR3 has 16 residues. V was shortened by 6 bases and J by 5 bases, with 22 bases between the two germline ends. The CDR3 protein is CASSSPRTAGFTEAFF. The CDR3 DNA reads TGTGCCAGCAGCTCCCCTCGGACAGCGGGATTTACTGAAGCTTTCTTT.

The rearrangement links TRBV4-1 to TRBJ2-7; TRBD2 might be the D (6 bases). This CDR3 has 16 amino acids. V was pared by 0 bases and J by 2 bases, with 14 bases between. Germline CDR1 reads MGHRA; CDR2 reads YSYEKL. The CDR3 sequence: CASSQEWDGGTYEQYF. CDR3 nucleotides: TGCGCCAGCAGCCAAGAGTGGGACGGAGGGACCTACGAGCAGTACTTC.

This clone was seen a single time. V is TRBV9 and J is TRBJ2-3; D is perhaps TRBD1 (6 bases). Trimming took off 0 bases at V and 2 bases at J, with 10 bases between the two ends. There are 15 residues in the CDR3. Germline-derived CDR1 and CDR2 are SGDLS and YYNGEE. In DNA form, the CDR3 reads TGTGCCAGCAGCGTAGCGCAGGGGCTCACAGATACGCAGTATTTT. Residues: CASSVAQGLTDTQYF.

V and J are TRBV5-1 and TRBJ2-1, with 8 bases fitting TRBD1. CDR1 is SGHRS, CDR2 YFSETQ, per germline. This CDR3 is built from 16 residues. The junction had 12 bases not matched to a gene; V was cut back by 0 bases and J by 10 bases. The chain's CDR3 is CASSLVGTGGSGEQFF. CDR3 nucleotides: TGCGCCAGCAGCTTGGTGGGGACAGGCGGGTCTGGGGAGCAGTTCTTC. Complete variable domain (other parts from reference TRBV5-1 and TRBJ2-1): KAGVTQTPRYLIKTRGQQVTLSCSPISGHRSVSWYQQTPGQGLQFLFEYFSETQRNKGNFPGRFSGRQFSNSRSEMNVSTLELGDSALYLCASSLVGTGGSGEQFFGPGTRLTVL.

This clone was counted only a few times. This chain joins TRBV14 and TRBJ2-3; 7 bases match TRBD2. V lost 4 bases to trimming and J lost 3 bases; unmatched junction nucleotides: 7. CDR1 is SGHDN, CDR2 FVKESK, per germline. This CDR3 is 15 amino acids long. CDR3 residues: CASSPKAGLTDTQYF. CDR3 sequence (DNA): TGTGCCAGCAGCCCGAAAGCGGGGTTAACAGATACGCAGTATTTT.

The rearrangement joins TRBV4-1 to TRBJ2-5, with 7 nucleotides matching TRBD2. CDR3 size: 16 residues. CDR1 and CDR2 from the germline V gene are MGHRA and YSYEKL. With 1 base clipped from V and 5 bases from J, the junction kept 10 bases outside the gene matches. The CDR3: CASSQGGRGPRETQYF. The CDR3 DNA reads TGCGCCAGCAGCCAAGGTGGGAGGGGCCCAAGGGAGACCCAGTACTTC.

This sequence joins TRBV15 and TRBJ2-3; 7 bases are a match to TRBD2. The V gene's germline CDR1 is LNHNV and CDR2 YYDKDF (reference sequence). CDR3 length: 15 amino acids. V lost 1 base and J lost 3; bases outside the gene matches: 4. CDR3 DNA: TGTGCCACCAGCAGAGGGGATAGCGGGACAGATACGCAGTATTTT. Amino acid sequence: CATSRGDSGTDTQYF.

The chain carries TRBV18 and TRBJ2-5; D is undetermined. V dropped 6 bases and J dropped 5 bases, with 7 bases sitting between them. From germline, CDR1 is KGHSH and CDR2 LQKENI. The CDR3 is 11 residues long. The CDR3 spells CASSLGETQYF. CDR3 in DNA: TGTGCCAGCTCCCTCGGGGAGACCCAGTACTTC.